This T cell receptor beta chain is from a study of OX40 agonist ivuxolimab in advanced cancers. The assay was immunoSEQ multiplex PCR, and TCRdb's table has in-frame clones only and misses some. The data contain around 68,000 clones, about nine tenths of them singletons. Trimming shortened V by 6 bases and J by 3 bases, and 33 bases separated the two germline ends. The CDR3 is 20 residues long. Germline loops: CDR1 MDHEN, CDR2 SYDVKM. General study points: CD4+ T cells averaged fewer expanded clones than CD8+ T cells.

With respect to this clone: Its target is unknown.

The receptor was isolated from an adult with an advanced solid tumor such as melanoma, head and neck, liver or kidney cancer. The source material was CD4+ or CD8+ T cells sorted from blood, sampled in a trial of the OX40 agonist ivuxolimab. This chain uses TRBV28 with TRBJ2-7; a possible D gene is TRBD2 (5 bases). CDR3 coding DNA: TGTGCCAGCAGCCAAAGCCGACACACCCCGATAAGACTATCGGTCTACGAGCAGTACTTC. Its translation: CASSQSRHTPIRLSVYEQYF.